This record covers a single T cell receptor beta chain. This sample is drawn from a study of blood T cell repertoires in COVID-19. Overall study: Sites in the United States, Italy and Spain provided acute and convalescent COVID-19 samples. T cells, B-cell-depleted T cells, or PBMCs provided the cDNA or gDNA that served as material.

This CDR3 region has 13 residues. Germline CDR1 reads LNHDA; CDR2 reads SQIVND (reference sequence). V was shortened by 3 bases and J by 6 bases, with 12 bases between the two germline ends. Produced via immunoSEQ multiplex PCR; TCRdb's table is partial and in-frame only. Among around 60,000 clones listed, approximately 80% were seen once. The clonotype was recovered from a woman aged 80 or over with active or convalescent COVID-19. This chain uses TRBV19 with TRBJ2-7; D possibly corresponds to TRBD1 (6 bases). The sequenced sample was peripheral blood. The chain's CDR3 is CASSIGQTFEQYF. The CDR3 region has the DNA TGTGCCAGTAGTATCGGACAGACGTTCGAGCAGTACTTC.